Following are 32 T cell receptor beta chains from one sample sequenced in a study of blood T cell repertoires in COVID-19. The repertoire was sequenced with immunoSEQ multiplex PCR; TCRdb's copy has only in-frame clones and lacks some. The table records about 38,000 clones, 80% to 90% of them present only once. Sequencing was carried out using peripheral blood. These receptors came from a man aged 60-69 years with COVID-19, enrolled during active disease.

V usage is TRBV5-1 and J usage is TRBJ2-2; possibly TRBD1 for D (6 bases). The ends were cut back, 6 bases at V and 0 bases at J, with 12 bases in the middle. The germline V gene has CDR1 SGHRS and CDR2 YFSETQ. CDR3 length equals 15 residues. The CDR3 DNA sequence: TGCGCCAGCACCCCCGGACAGCCGAACACCGGGGAGCTGTTTTTT. It codes for CASTPGQPNTGELFF.

The genes are TRBV12-3 or TRBV12-4 and TRBJ1-1; maybe TRBD1 (5 bases). The CDR3 sequence is 11 residues long. V was trimmed by 6 bases and J by 11 bases, leaving 13 bases between them. CDR3 DNA sequence: TGTGCCAGCAGAGCGGGGGTTTCGGCTTTCTTT. This encodes CASRAGVSAFF.

V gene TRBV11-3 combines with J gene TRBJ2-1; 10 bases fit TRBD1. Trimming removed 8 bases from V and 8 bases from J; junction bases left unmatched: 3. Germline CDR1 reads SGHNT; CDR2 reads YENEEA. The CDR3 consists of 12 residues. CDR3 sequence (DNA): TGTGCCAGCTCGGGACAGGGGTATGAGCAGTTCTTC. Translation gives CASSGQGYEQFF.

CDR3 protein: CASSEVGGNSPLHF. The CDR3 bases are TGTGCCAGCAGTGAAGTTGGCGGTAATTCACCCCTCCACTTT. The genes are TRBV6-1 and TRBJ1-6, with D unresolved. The V end was cut by 1 base, the J end by 6 bases, with 7 bases between. In germline, CDR1 is MNHNS, CDR2 SASEGT. The CDR3 runs 14 residues.

This clone showed up just once. This chain connects TRBV5-3 to TRBJ2-1; the D is unclear. TRBV5-3 is reported as an ORF; its role is uncertain. The CDR3 spans 14 residues. V was shortened by 8 bases and J by 8 bases, with 20 bases between the two germline ends. Here the CDR3 DNA reads TGTGCCAGTGAGGAACCAGCTCCTGGCTATGAGCAGTTCTTC. This gives the protein CASEEPAPGYEQFF.

This rearrangement joins TRBV7-3 to TRBJ1-1, with D hard to call. Germline CDR1 is SGHTA and CDR2 is FQGTGA. With 6 bases removed from V and 2 bases from J, the gap between germline ends came to 10 bases. The CDR3 runs 13 residues. CDR3 sequence: CASRSAVNTEAFF. CDR3 bases: TGTGCCAGCAGAAGCGCTGTAAACACTGAAGCTTTCTTT.

V is TRBV5-6 and J is TRBJ2-5; perhaps TRBD2 as D (6 bases). V was trimmed by 2 bases and J by 2 bases, leaving 13 bases between them. The CDR3 is 15 amino acids. The germline gives CDR1 SGHDT, CDR2 YYEEEE. The CDR3 DNA reads TGTGCCAGCAGCTTAGCCCGAGGAGGGCAAGAGACCCAGTACTTC. It translates to CASSLARGGQETQYF.

This clone was seen only a few times. V gene TRBV6-2 or TRBV6-3 combines with J gene TRBJ1-1; 8 bases match TRBD1. The junction had 11 bases not matched to a gene; V was cut back by 4 bases and J by 7 bases. CDR1 is MNHEY and CDR2 is SVGEGT in the germline V gene. The CDR3 totals 15 residues. The CDR3 region is CASSSSGQALFEAFF. The CDR3, as DNA: TGTGCCAGCAGTTCCTCGGGACAGGCTCTCTTTGAAGCTTTCTTT.

The V call is TRBV6-2 or TRBV6-3, the J call TRBJ1-2; D ambiguous. CDR3 length: 15 amino acids. Trimming took off 2 bases at V and 4 bases at J, with 14 bases between the two ends. CDR1 is MNHEY and CDR2 is SVGEGT in the germline V gene. The CDR3 spells CASSYPAGSGYGYTF. CDR3 nucleotides: TGTGCCAGCAGTTACCCCGCGGGGAGTGGCTATGGCTACACCTTC.

This clone has just a few counts. The chain links TRBV28 to TRBJ1-5; D call uncertain. Germline lookup yields CDR1 MDHEN and CDR2 SYDVKM. V was pared by 2 bases and J by 3 bases, with 20 bases between. The CDR3 spans 18 residues. The CDR3 loop reads CASSLSLGLGSVNQPQHF. CDR3 nucleotides: TGTGCCAGCAGTTTAAGTCTGGGGTTGGGGAGCGTCAATCAGCCCCAGCATTTT.

This chain connects TRBV6-6 to TRBJ2-7; possibly TRBD1 for D (5 bases). Germline lookup yields CDR1 MNHNY and CDR2 SVGAGI (reference sequence). The CDR3 totals 12 residues. Deletions cut 5 bases from V and 1 base from J, with 6 bases between. The CDR3 DNA follows: TGTGCCAGCAGTCGACAGTCCTACGAGCAGTACTTC. It specifies CASSRQSYEQYF.

The J gene is TRBJ2-5, the V gene TRBV28; 8 bases align to TRBD1. The CDR3 consists of 14 residues. The germline gives CDR1 MDHEN, CDR2 SYDVKM. V shed 3 bases and J 5 bases; nucleotides not matched to a gene: 5. CDR3 nucleotide sequence: TGTGCCAGCAGTTTCCGACAGGGGCGGGAGACCCAGTACTTC. Its protein product is CASSFRQGRETQYF. The full variable domain, completed using reference TRBV28 and TRBJ2-5, is DVKVTQSSRYLVKRTGEKVFLECVQDMDHENMFWYRQDPGLGLRLIYFSYDVKMKEKGDIPEGYSVSREKKERFSLILESASTNQTSMYLCASSFRQGRETQYFGPGTRLLVL.

This chain links TRBV21-1 with TRBJ2-1; TRBD1 reflects the table's D call only, with no check against the DNA. TRBV21-1 is noted as a pseudogene. The CDR3 has 20 residues. CDR3 residues: CASSRQGTGGNLSAPNEQFF. The CDR3 DNA follows: TGTGCCAGCAGCAGACAAGGGACAGGGGGAAACCTCTCGGCACCCAATGAGCAGTTCTTC.

The count of this clone is one. This chain links TRBV27 with TRBJ2-7; TRBD1 is a possible D gene (6 bases). The germline gives CDR1 MNHEY, CDR2 SMNVEV (reference sequence). The ends were cut back, 5 bases at V and 7 bases at J, with 18 bases in the middle. There are 14 residues in the CDR3. The CDR3 coding sequence is TGTGCCAGCAGTCCCTTGACAGGTCTAGAAGAGCAGTACTTC. Translating it yields CASSPLTGLEEQYF.

J is TRBJ1-5 and V is TRBV3-1 (or the pseudogene TRBV3-2), with D tentatively TRBD1 (6 bases). V was pared by 2 bases and J by 6 bases, with 11 bases between. The CDR3 extends over 14 amino acids. Per the germline V gene, CDR1 is LGHDT and CDR2 is YNNKEL (reference sequence). The CDR3 DNA reads as TGTGCCAGCAGCCAAACAGGGTCGGGTCAGCCCCAGCATTTT. This sequence encodes CASSQTGSGQPQHF.

This clone has a single count. V usage is TRBV28 and J usage is TRBJ2-7, with D possibly being TRBD2 (5 bases). This CDR3 contains 15 residues. Germline assignment: CDR1 MDHEN and CDR2 SYDVKM. Trimming removed 2 bases at V and 3 bases at J, with 14 bases between. CDR3 in DNA: TGTGCCAGCAGTTTAGGAGGCCCGGTGGGCTACGAGCAGTACTTC. This codes for CASSLGGPVGYEQYF.

The rearrangement uses TRBV6-5 and TRBJ1-1; D unresolved. CDR3 size: 14 residues. Germline CDR1 reads MNHEY; CDR2 reads SVGAGI. V was clipped by 5 bases and J by 0 bases, with 10 bases between them. The CDR3 nucleotides are TGTGCCAGCAGTCTAGGACTCTTGAACACTGAAGCTTTCTTT. It specifies CASSLGLLNTEAFF.

This chain joins TRBV15 and TRBJ1-1, with a tentative D call TRBD1 (6 bases). Trimming pared 0 bases from V and 7 bases from J, leaving 6 bases between. Germline lookup yields CDR1 LNHNV and CDR2 YYDKDF (reference sequence). This CDR3 spans 12 amino acids. CDR3 in amino acids: CATSRDRGEAFF. Written as DNA, the CDR3 is TGTGCCACCAGCAGAGACAGGGGTGAAGCTTTCTTT.

The chain couples TRBV5-4 to TRBJ2-6, with D perhaps matching TRBD1 (6 bases). Deletions cut 3 bases from V and 4 bases from J, with 11 bases between. CDR3 size: 15 residues. Per germline, CDR1 SGHNT and CDR2 YYREEE (reference sequence). The CDR3 nucleotides are TGTGCCAGCAGCTCCCAGGGGAGAGGGGCCAACGTCCTGACTTTC. Its protein product is CASSSQGRGANVLTF.

The chain couples TRBV10-3 to TRBJ2-3; D is perhaps TRBD2 (6 bases). CDR3 length: 14 amino acids. Germline lookup yields CDR1 ENHRY and CDR2 SYGVKD. The V and J ends lost 6 bases and 0 bases respectively, with 10 bases between them. The CDR3 region has the DNA TGTGCCATCAGGGGGGGAATTAGCACAGATACGCAGTATTTT. This gives the protein CAIRGGISTDTQYF.

The chain combines TRBV5-1 with TRBJ1-1; 7 bases are a match to TRBD1. This CDR3 comprises 14 residues. V trimming: 3 bases; J trimming: 2 bases; junction bases outside the gene matches: 4. Per the germline V gene, CDR1 is SGHRS and CDR2 is YFSETQ. The CDR3 DNA reads TGCGCCAGCAGCTGGGGGACAGATAACACTGAAGCTTTCTTT. Amino acid sequence: CASSWGTDNTEAFF.

This sequence joins TRBV12-3 or TRBV12-4 and TRBJ1-2, with a weak D call TRBD1 (5 bases). V lost 2 bases and J lost 4, with 8 bases in between. The CDR3 extends over 13 amino acids. In nucleotides, the CDR3 is TGTGCCAGCAGTTTACAGGACACCTATGGCTACACCTTC. Encoded protein: CASSLQDTYGYTF.

Written as DNA, the CDR3 is TGCGCCAGCAGTGAAGGCGGGAGTGACTACGAGCAGTACTTC. It specifies CASSEGGSDYEQYF. The rearrangement links TRBV10-1 to TRBJ2-7; 7 nucleotides match TRBD2. V shed 3 bases, J shed 3 bases, and the junction held 5 bases outside the gene matches. This CDR3 is 14 amino acids long. Germline loops: CDR1 WNHNN, CDR2 SYGVQD (reference sequence).

V is TRBV6-5 and J is TRBJ1-2; TRBD1 agrees at 10 bases. Germline V gene sequence: CDR1 MNHEY, CDR2 SVGAGI. J lost 7 bases, V lost 7 bases, and 9 bases had no gene match. The CDR3 runs 14 residues. The CDR3 region is CASIQDRGRGGYTF. The DNA for the CDR3 is TGTGCCAGCATTCAGGACAGGGGGAGAGGTGGCTACACCTTC.

This chain joins TRBV18 and TRBJ1-1; D unresolved. CDR1 is KGHSH, CDR2 LQKENI, per germline. Trimming pared 8 bases from V and 1 base from J, leaving 11 bases between. The CDR3 length is 13 residues. As DNA, the CDR3 is TGTGCCAGCACCCAGTCAGGGAACACTGAAGCTTTCTTT. Protein: CASTQSGNTEAFF.

This chain joins TRBV27 and TRBJ2-1; D is perhaps TRBD2 (5 bases). Germline V lookup: CDR1 MNHEY, CDR2 SMNVEV (reference sequence). The CDR3 extends over 15 amino acids. Trimming cost V 5 bases and J 4 bases, with 15 bases left between them. In DNA form, the CDR3 reads TGTGCCAGCAGTGTCGGTAGCGACATGTACAATGAGCAGTTCTTC. Amino acid sequence: CASSVGSDMYNEQFF.

V usage is TRBV30 and J usage is TRBJ1-5; D gene ambiguous. With 0 bases removed from V and 4 bases from J, the gap between germline ends came to 7 bases. The germline V gene encodes CDR1 GTSNPN and CDR2 SVGIG (reference sequence). CDR3 length equals 13 residues. CDR3 loop: CAWSVSGNQPQHF. The CDR3 DNA reads TGTGCCTGGAGTGTTTCGGGAAATCAGCCCCAGCATTTT.

This chain joins TRBV6-5 and TRBJ2-7; 10 bases map to TRBD1. Germline V gene data show CDR1 as MNHEY and CDR2 as SVGAGI. CDR3 length: 14 amino acids. Unmatched junction bases numbered 3, after V lost 2 bases and J lost 5 bases. The chain's CDR3 is CASSYRDRGDEQYF. Written as DNA, the CDR3 is TGTGCCAGCAGTTACCGGGACAGGGGCGACGAGCAGTACTTC.

V gene TRBV2 combines with J gene TRBJ2-3; 9 bases align to TRBD1. V was clipped by 11 bases and J by 5 bases; unmatched bases: 11. The CDR3 is 14 residues long. From germline, CDR1 is SNHLY and CDR2 FYNNEI. DNA for the CDR3: TGTGCCGCCGGAAGGGACAGGGTAGGAGATACGCAGTATTTT. This translates into CAAGRDRVGDTQYF.

This chain connects TRBV2 to TRBJ1-1; no definite D call. This CDR3 contains 12 residues. The V and J ends lost 6 bases and 4 bases respectively, with 9 bases between them. Germline CDR1 SNHLY, CDR2 FYNNEI. The DNA for the CDR3 is TGTGCCAGCAGGGTGACTGGCACTGAAGCTTTCTTT. Translation: CASRVTGTEAFF.

V is TRBV27 and J is TRBJ2-2; a possible D gene is TRBD1 (6 bases). This CDR3 contains 17 residues. Germline CDR1 and CDR2: MNHEY and SMNVEV (reference sequence). The ends were cut back, 5 bases at V and 3 bases at J, with 19 bases in the middle. CDR3: CASSLRPGHLDTGELFF. The CDR3 nucleotides read TGTGCCAGCAGTCTGAGGCCGGGACACCTGGACACCGGGGAGCTGTTTTTT.

Written as DNA, the CDR3 is TGTGCCAGCACCCCAGGTGGGGGCCCGAATCAGCCCCAGCATTTT. This gives the protein CASTPGGGPNQPQHF. The J gene is TRBJ1-5, the V gene TRBV6-5; D possibly corresponds to TRBD1 (6 bases). The CDR3 sequence is 15 residues long. The V gene lost 7 bases and the J gene lost 4 bases, with 17 bases spanning the gap. Germline CDR1 MNHEY, CDR2 SVGAGI.